This T cell receptor (beta chain) emerged from a study of blood T cell repertoires in COVID-19. Study-wide background: The United States, Italy and Spain provided the acute and convalescent COVID-19 samples.

Clones were read by immunoSEQ multiplex PCR, and TCRdb kept only the in-frame ones, dropping some. The sample has roughly 450,000 clones; 90% are singletons. CDR1 and CDR2 (germline): GTSNPN, SVGIG (reference sequence). V gave up 3 bases and J gave up 9 bases, with 12 bases separating them. This CDR3 has 12 residues. This chain joins TRBV30 and TRBJ2-1; D gene unclear. The clonotype comes from a man aged 18-30 years who had recovered from COVID-19. The sequenced sample consisted of PBMCs or T cells enriched from blood (not recorded which). This CDR3 reads CAWRYGEAEQFF. The CDR3 DNA follows: TGTGCCTGGAGATATGGAGAGGCTGAGCAGTTCTTC.